The text below deals with one TCR beta chain. The target antigen is unknown. TCRdb re-called the RACE reads through MiXCR, storing one row per CDR3 protein. The data show 79,000 or so distinct CDR3 sequences, 10% to 13% seen once. These data belong to a study of human T cells and chemical hapten exposure. Study-level results: Unchanged with DPC sensitization were TCRs above 1 in 1000 frequency.

The CDR3 runs to 15 residues. Germline V CDR1 and CDR2: SGHTA, FQGTGA. V shed 4 bases, J shed 5 bases, and the junction held 5 bases outside the gene matches. Sample time point: patch test 1, 2 weeks after DPC sensitization. Regarding treatment: therapeutic diphenylcyclopropenone sensitization with weekly scalp DPC. Drawing of blood took place ahead of applying each patch test. The sequencing here drew on whole blood, taken in connection with sensitization to the hapten diphenylcyclopropenone (DPC). The TCR comes from a woman between 50 and 59 years old with alopecia areata. Some clones in this sample may be carry-over from other donors' samples. The rearrangement uses TRBV7-3 and TRBJ2-2; 9 bases line up with TRBD1. DNA of the CDR3: TGTGCCAGCAGCTCACAGGGGGCGCTTACCGGGGAGCTGTTTTTT. Translation: CASSSQGALTGELFF.